This entry lists 8 T cell receptor beta chains sequenced from one sample in a study of T cell repertoires in cytomegalovirus infection. Their specific antigens are unknown. TCRdb called the reads again in MiXCR, with one record for every CDR3 protein. Of hundreds of thousands of distinct CDR3 sequences listed, around a third are singletons. Sequenced material: cultured CD8+ T cells from PBMCs, taken from culture after CMV antigen stimulation. Receptor source: a human donor in good health (CMV status not recorded). Some clones in this sample may be carry-over from other donors' samples.

This clonotype was counted at least ten times. The rearrangement uses TRBV18 and TRBJ2-5; 7 bases fit TRBD1. J was trimmed by 1 base and V by 3 bases; bases with no gene match: 5. CDR3 length: 15 residues. The germline V gene encodes CDR1 KGHSH and CDR2 LQKENI. CDR3 sequence: CASSPRDSSQETQYF. The CDR3 DNA is TGTGCCAGCTCACCCCGGGACAGCTCCCAAGAGACCCAGTACTTC.

This clonotype was counted only a few times. V is TRBV27 and J is TRBJ2-2; 7 bases align to TRBD1. The J segment lost 2 bases and the V segment lost 6 bases, leaving 9 bases of the junction unmatched. From germline, CDR1 is MNHEY and CDR2 SMNVEV (reference sequence). This CDR3 has 16 residues. The CDR3 nucleotides read TGTGCCAGCAGGCCCGGGACAGAGGGCAACACCGGGGAGCTGTTTTTT. This codes for CASRPGTEGNTGELFF.

This clonotype was detected only a few times. CDR3 DNA: TGTGCCAGCAGTCCAGGGGGGAAGAGCTTCGGCAATCAGCCCCAGCATTTT. Its protein is CASSPGGKSFGNQPQHF. The chain is built from TRBV25-1 and TRBJ1-5; TRBD1 matches at 7 bases. V was clipped by 5 bases and J by 2 bases; unmatched bases: 12. CDR3 size: 17 residues. Per germline, CDR1 MGHDK and CDR2 SYGVNS. The full variable domain, with the rest looked up from reference TRBV25-1 and TRBJ1-5, is EADIYQTPRYLVIGTGKKITLECSQTMGHDKMYWYQQDPGMELHLIHYSYGVNSTEKGDLSSESTVSRIRTEHFPLTLESARPSHTSQYLCASSPGGKSFGNQPQHFGDGTRLSIL.

In its sample, this clonotype was seen a few times. This chain links TRBV3-1 with TRBJ2-3; 8 bases fit TRBD2. The CDR3 is made up of 18 amino acids. The trim removed 0 bases at V and 3 bases at J, leaving 11 bases unmatched. Germline-derived CDR1 and CDR2 are LGHDT and YNNKEL (reference sequence). The CDR3: CASSQEPGGVLGTDTQYF. In nucleotides, the CDR3 is TGTGCCAGCAGCCAAGAGCCGGGGGGGGTGCTTGGGACAGATACGCAGTATTTT.

This clonotype came up a few times. CDR3: CASTLGGVGDYNEQFF. DNA for the CDR3: TGTGCCAGCACCCTAGGAGGGGTAGGAGACTACAATGAGCAGTTCTTC. The chain joins TRBV11-1 to TRBJ2-1; D might be TRBD2 (6 bases). Germline values: CDR1 SGHAT, CDR2 FQDESV (reference sequence). V lost 7 bases and J lost 3, with 19 bases in between. The CDR3 is 16 amino acids.

The V gene is TRBV7-9, the J gene TRBJ2-5; 7 bases line up with TRBD1. The V gene's germline CDR1 is SEHNR and CDR2 FQNEAQ (reference sequence). Germline trimming cut 5 bases from V and 4 bases from J; bases unmatched to any gene: 7. The CDR3 extends over 14 amino acids. CDR3 in DNA: TGTGCCAGCAGCGACACCCAGGGGGTAGAGACCCAGTACTTC. Amino acids: CASSDTQGVETQYF.

The chain recombines TRBV6-1 with TRBJ2-7, with D possibly TRBD1 on 8 matching bases. Germline V lookup: CDR1 MNHNS, CDR2 SASEGT. The CDR3 extends over 13 amino acids. Trimming took off 6 bases at V and 4 bases at J, with 13 bases between the two ends. CDR3 bases: TGTGCCAGCAGGGGGAGGGACAGGTACGAGCAGTACTTC. Its translation: CASRGRDRYEQYF.

V and J are TRBV6-6 and TRBJ2-1; D is unresolved. V shed 2 bases and J shed 8 bases, with 19 bases lying between them. The CDR3 contains 16 residues. Germline V gene data show CDR1 as MNHNY and CDR2 as SVGAGI (reference sequence). The CDR3 DNA reads TGTGCCAGCAGTTACGTATACGGAAGGGATATGGATGAGCAGTTCTTC. Protein product: CASSYVYGRDMDEQFF.